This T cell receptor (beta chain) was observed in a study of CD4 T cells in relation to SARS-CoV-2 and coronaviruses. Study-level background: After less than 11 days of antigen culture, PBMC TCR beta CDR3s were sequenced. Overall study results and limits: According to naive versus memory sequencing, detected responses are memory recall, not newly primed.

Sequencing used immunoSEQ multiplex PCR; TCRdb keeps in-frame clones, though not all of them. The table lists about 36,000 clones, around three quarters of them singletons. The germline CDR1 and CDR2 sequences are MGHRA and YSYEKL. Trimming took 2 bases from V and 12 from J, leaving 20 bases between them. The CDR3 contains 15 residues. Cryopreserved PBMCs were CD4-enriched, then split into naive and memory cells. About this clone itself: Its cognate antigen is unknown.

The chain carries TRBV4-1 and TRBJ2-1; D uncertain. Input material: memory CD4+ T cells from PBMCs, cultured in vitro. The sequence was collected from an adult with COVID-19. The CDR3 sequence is CASSQPRKSADLQFF. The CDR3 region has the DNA TGCGCCAGCAGCCAACCCAGGAAGAGTGCGGATCTGCAGTTCTTC.